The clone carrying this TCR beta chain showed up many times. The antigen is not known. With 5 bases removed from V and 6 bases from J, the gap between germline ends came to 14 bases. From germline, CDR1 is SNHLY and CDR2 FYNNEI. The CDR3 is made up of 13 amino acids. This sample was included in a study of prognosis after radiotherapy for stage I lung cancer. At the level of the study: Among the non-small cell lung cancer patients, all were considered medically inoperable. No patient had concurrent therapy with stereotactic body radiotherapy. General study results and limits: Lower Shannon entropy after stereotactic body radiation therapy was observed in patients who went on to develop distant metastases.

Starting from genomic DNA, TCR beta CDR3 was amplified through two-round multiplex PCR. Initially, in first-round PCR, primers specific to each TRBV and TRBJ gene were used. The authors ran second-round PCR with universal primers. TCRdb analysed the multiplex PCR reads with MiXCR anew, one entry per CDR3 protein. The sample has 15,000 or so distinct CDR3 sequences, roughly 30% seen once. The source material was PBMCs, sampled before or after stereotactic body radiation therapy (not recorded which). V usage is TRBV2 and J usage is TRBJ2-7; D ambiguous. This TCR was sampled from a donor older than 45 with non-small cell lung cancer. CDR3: CASSLGTVGEQYF. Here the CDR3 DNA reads TGTGCCAGCAGTCTTGGAACAGTGGGCGAGCAGTACTTC.